This T cell receptor (beta chain) derives from a study of T cells in Graves' hyperthyroidism and ophthalmopathy. Ten or more counts support this clonotype. RNA transcripts yielded amplified TCR beta CDR3 regions. First-round RT-PCR targeting the TCR CDR3 was performed with the HTBI primer set. TCRdb fed the multiplex PCR reads into MiXCR, producing one record per CDR3 protein. The repertoire holds some 270,000 distinct CDR3 sequences, with approximately 23% as singletons. The TCR sequence derives from a woman in her thirties or forties with Graves' ophthalmopathy. Sample: blood.

CDR3 in amino acids: CASSPIGLSYEQYF. The CDR3 nucleotides read TGTGCCAGCTCACCGATAGGTTTATCCTACGAGCAGTACTTC. V and J are TRBV18 and TRBJ2-7; D is unresolved. V was trimmed by 3 bases and J by 1 base, leaving 10 bases between them. Looked up from germline, CDR1 is KGHSH and CDR2 is LQKENI. The CDR3 runs 14 residues.